The T cell receptor (beta chain) under discussion was sequenced for a study of CD4 T cells in relation to SARS-CoV-2 and coronaviruses. Study summary: The negative reference was HIV-1 Nef peptide pool or peptide-free culture. The HLA restriction of the shared crossreactive spike epitopes was mapped. General study findings and limits: Compared with monoreactive clones, crossreactive clones showed significantly weaker SARS-CoV-2 expansion.

Before the COVID-19 pandemic, during about 2011-2019, CD4+ T cells were taken from unexposed donors. The cells were cultured for approximately ten days before CD4+ T cells were isolated. With regard to this clone: Its antigen is currently unknown.

Profiled with immunoSEQ multiplex PCR; TCRdb holds only in-frame clones, not every one. The sample includes around 18,000 clones, around 74% of them seen just once. Germline CDR1 and CDR2: KGHSH and LQKENI. The CDR3 runs 16 residues. The trim removed 4 bases at V and 11 bases at J, leaving 19 bases unmatched. The sample was CD4+ T cells from PBMCs, cultured in vitro. The sequence was obtained from a human donor in good health. The chain is built from TRBV18 and TRBJ1-1; 7 bases fit TRBD1. CDR3 DNA: TGTGCCAGCTCACTTACACTATCCGGGACAGCCGAGATGGCTTTCTTT. Residues: CASSLTLSGTAEMAFF.